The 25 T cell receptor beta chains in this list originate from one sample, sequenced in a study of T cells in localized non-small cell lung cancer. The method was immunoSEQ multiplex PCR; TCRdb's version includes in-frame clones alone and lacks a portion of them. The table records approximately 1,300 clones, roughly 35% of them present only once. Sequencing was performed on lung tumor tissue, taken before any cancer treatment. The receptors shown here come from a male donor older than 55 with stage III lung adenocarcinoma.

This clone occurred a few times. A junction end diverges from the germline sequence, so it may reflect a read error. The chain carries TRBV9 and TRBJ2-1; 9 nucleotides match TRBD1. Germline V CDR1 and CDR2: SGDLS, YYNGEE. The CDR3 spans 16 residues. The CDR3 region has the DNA TGTGCCAGCAGCGCAATTCCGGGACAGGGTTTCAATAAGCAGTTCTTC. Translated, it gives CASSAIPGQGFNKQFF.

CDR3 protein: CATSRLQGAHTSPDNQPQHF. CDR3 DNA sequence: TGTGCCACCAGCAGACTACAGGGGGCCCACACCTCCCCAGACAATCAGCCCCAGCATTTT. The V call is TRBV15, the J call TRBJ1-5, with 9 bases matching TRBD1. V was clipped by 2 bases and J by 3 bases; unmatched bases: 17. The CDR3 is 20 amino acids. Germline CDR1 reads LNHNV; CDR2 reads YYDKDF (reference sequence).

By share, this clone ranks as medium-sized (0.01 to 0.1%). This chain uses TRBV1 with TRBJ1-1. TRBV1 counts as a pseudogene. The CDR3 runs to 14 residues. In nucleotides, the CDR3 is TGCGCCAGCAGCCTGGGCCGCGGGGACACTGAAGCTTTCTTT. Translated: CASSLGRGDTEAFF.

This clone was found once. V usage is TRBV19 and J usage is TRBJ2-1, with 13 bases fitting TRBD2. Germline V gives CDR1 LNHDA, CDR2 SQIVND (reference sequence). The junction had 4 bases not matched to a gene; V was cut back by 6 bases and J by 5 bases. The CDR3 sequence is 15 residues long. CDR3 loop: CASREGLAGNNEQFF. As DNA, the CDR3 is TGTGCCAGTAGGGAGGGACTAGCGGGGAACAATGAGCAGTTCTTC.

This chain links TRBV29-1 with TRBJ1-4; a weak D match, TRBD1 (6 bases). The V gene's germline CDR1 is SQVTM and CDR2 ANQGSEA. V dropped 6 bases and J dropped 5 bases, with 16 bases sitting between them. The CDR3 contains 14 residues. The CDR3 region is CSVGDTGRNEKLFF. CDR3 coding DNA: TGCAGCGTGGGTGACACAGGGAGAAATGAAAAACTGTTTTTT.

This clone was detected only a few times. CDR3 sequence (DNA): TGTGCCAGCAGTTGGACTATGCGCACCGGGGAGCTGTTTTTT. Its translation: CASSWTMRTGELFF. V and J are TRBV6-8 and TRBJ2-2, with D possibly being TRBD2 (6 bases). V lost 4 bases to trimming and J lost 4 bases, with 10 bases between them. The CDR3 length is 14 residues. The germline gives CDR1 MNHGY, CDR2 SAAAGT.

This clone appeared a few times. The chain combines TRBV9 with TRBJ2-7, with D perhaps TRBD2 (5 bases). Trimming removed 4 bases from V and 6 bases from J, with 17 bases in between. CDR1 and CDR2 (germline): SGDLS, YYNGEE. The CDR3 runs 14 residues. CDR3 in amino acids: CASSSRDNPFEQYF. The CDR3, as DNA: TGTGCCAGCAGCTCCCGGGATAATCCCTTCGAGCAGTACTTC.

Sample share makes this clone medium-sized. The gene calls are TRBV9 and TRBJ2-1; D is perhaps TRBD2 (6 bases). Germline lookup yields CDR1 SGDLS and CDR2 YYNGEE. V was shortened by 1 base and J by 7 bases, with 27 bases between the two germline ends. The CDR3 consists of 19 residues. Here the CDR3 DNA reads TGTGCCAGCAGCGTAACGATTGGGCAGGGACTTGCCCCAGATAATGAGCAGTTCTTC. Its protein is CASSVTIGQGLAPDNEQFF.

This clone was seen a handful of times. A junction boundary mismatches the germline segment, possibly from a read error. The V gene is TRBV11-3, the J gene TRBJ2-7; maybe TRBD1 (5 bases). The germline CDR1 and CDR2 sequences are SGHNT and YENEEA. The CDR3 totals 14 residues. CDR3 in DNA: TGTGCCAGCAGCCCAACTGGTCCGACAGCCGCTGGGGCCTTC. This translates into CASSPTGPTAAGAF.

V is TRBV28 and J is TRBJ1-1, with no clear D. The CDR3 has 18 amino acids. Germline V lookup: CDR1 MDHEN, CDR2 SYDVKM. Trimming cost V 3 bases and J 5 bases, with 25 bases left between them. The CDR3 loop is CASSFSRRGIAAYTEAFF. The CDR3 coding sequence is TGTGCCAGCAGTTTTTCCAGACGGGGTATAGCGGCTTATACTGAAGCTTTCTTT.

This CDR3 reads CASSPDRRVRNEQFF. The DNA of the CDR3 is TGTGCCAGCTCACCAGACAGGAGGGTTCGCAATGAGCAGTTCTTC. V is TRBV18 and J is TRBJ2-1; the D gene could be TRBD1 or TRBD2 (6 bases each). This CDR3 is built from 15 residues. Germline assignment: CDR1 KGHSH and CDR2 LQKENI. V was pared by 2 bases and J by 6 bases, with 14 bases between.

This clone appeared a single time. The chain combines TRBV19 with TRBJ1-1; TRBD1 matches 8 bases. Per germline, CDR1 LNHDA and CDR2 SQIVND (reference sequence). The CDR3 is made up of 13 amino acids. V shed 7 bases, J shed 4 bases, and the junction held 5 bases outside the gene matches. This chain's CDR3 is CASIRTGSTEAFF. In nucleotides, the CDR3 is TGTGCCAGTATTAGGACAGGGAGCACTGAAGCTTTCTTT.

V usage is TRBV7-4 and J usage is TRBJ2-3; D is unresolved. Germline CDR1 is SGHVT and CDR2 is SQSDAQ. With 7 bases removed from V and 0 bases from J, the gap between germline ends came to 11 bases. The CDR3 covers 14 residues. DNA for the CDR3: TGTGCCAGCACCAGGCAGAGAAGCACAGATACGCAGTATTTT. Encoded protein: CASTRQRSTDTQYF.

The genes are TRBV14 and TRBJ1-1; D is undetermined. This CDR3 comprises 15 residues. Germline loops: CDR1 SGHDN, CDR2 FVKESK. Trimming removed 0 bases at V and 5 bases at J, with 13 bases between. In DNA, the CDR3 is TGTGCCAGCAGCCAAGATCCGGGTATCCTGACTGAAGCTTTCTTT. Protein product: CASSQDPGILTEAFF. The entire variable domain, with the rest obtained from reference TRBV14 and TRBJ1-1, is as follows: EAGVTQFPSHSVIEKGQTVTLRCDPISGHDNLYWYRRVMGKEIKFLLHFVKESKQDESGMPNNRFLAERTGGTYSTLKVQPAELEDSGVYFCASSQDPGILTEAFFGQGTRLTVV.

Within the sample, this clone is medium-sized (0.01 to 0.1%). In nucleotides, the CDR3 is TGTGCCAGCAGCTTTTACGGGGTTGGGAAAGGGGAGCTGTTTTTT. This sequence encodes CASSFYGVGKGELFF. The chain links TRBV11-3 to TRBJ2-2, with D possibly matching TRBD2 (5 bases). Trimming removed 3 bases at V and 8 bases at J, with 16 bases between. The length of the CDR3 is 15 residues. CDR1 SGHNT and CDR2 YENEEA come from the germline V gene.

CDR3 residues: CSVDTTDYEQYF. The CDR3, as DNA: TGCAGCGTCGATACGACTGACTACGAGCAGTACTTC. The rearrangement uses TRBV29-1 and TRBJ2-7; D not certain. This CDR3 is built from 12 residues. Trimming left V 6 bases short and J 3 bases short, with 12 bases between. Germline V gene sequence: CDR1 SQVTM, CDR2 ANQGSEA.

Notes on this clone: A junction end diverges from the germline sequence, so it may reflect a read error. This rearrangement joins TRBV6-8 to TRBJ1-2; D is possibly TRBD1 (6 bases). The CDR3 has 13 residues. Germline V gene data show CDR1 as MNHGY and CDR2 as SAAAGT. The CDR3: CAISATPGGAVTF. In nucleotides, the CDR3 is TGTGCCATCAGTGCAACCCCTGGGGGGGCAGTCACCTTC.

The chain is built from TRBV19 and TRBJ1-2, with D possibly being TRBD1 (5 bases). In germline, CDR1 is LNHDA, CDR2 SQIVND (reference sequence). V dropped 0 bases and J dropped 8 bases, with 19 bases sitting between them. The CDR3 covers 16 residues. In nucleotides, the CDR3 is TGTGCCAGTAGTATAGATCAACAGGCCACCCTCGGGGGCTACACCTTC. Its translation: CASSIDQQATLGGYTF.

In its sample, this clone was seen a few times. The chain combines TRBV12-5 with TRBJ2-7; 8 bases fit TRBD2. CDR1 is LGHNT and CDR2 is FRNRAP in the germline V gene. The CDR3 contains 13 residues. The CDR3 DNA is TGTGCCAGCACCACAAGCGGGGGCTACGAGCAGTACTTC. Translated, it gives CASTTSGGYEQYF.

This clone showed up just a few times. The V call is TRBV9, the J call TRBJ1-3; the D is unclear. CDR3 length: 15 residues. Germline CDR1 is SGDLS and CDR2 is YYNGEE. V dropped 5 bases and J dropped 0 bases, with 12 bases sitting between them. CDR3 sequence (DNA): TGTGCCAGCAGTGAAGATGTAATCTCTGGAAACACCATATATTTT. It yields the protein CASSEDVISGNTIYF.

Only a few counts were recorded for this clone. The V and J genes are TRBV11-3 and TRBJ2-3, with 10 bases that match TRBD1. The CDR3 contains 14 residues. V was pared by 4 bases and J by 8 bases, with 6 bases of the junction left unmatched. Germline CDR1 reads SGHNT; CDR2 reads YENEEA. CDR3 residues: CASSSDRGIRTQYF. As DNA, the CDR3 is TGTGCCAGCAGCTCGGACAGGGGGATCCGTACGCAGTATTTT.

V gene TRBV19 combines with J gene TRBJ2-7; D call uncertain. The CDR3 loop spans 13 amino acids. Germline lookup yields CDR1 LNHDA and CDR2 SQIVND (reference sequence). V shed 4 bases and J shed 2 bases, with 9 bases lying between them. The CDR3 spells CASSRRAAYEQYF. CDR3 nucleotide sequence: TGTGCCAGTAGTAGACGGGCCGCCTACGAGCAGTACTTC.

The CDR3, as DNA: TGTGCCAGTAGTATTTTAACAGGGGATAGCAATCAGCCCCAGCATTTT. Amino acids: CASSILTGDSNQPQHF. The V gene is TRBV19, the J gene TRBJ1-5; 7 bases fit TRBD1. CDR1 is LNHDA, CDR2 SQIVND, per germline (reference sequence). The CDR3 runs to 16 residues. V lost 3 bases, J lost 0 bases, and 5 bases stayed unmatched.

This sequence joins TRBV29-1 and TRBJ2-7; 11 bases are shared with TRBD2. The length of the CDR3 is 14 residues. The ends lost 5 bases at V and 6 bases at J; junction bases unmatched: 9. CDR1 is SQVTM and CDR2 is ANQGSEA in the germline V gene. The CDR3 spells CSVRLAGRISEQYF. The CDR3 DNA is TGCAGCGTTCGACTAGCGGGACGGATTAGCGAGCAGTACTTC.

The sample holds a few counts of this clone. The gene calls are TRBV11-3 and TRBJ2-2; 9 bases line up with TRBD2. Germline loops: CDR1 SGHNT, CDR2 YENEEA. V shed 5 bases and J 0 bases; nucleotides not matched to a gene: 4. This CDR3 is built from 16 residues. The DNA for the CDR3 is TGTGCCAGCAGCCGTGGACTAGCGCCGAACACCGGGGAGCTGTTTTTT. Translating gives CASSRGLAPNTGELFF.